This record looks at one T cell receptor (beta chain) sequence and its context. Its antigen is currently unknown. CDR1 and CDR2 from the germline V gene are SNHLY and FYNNEI. The CDR3 is 15 residues long. Every CD8+ subset sample held 250,000 to 300,000 flow-sorted cells, done in triplicate. cDNA libraries for TRB were generated by 5' RACE incorporating UMI labels. From the 5' RACE reads, TCRdb lists one entry per CDR3 protein and no DNA. The specimen's table records about 6,900 distinct CDR3 sequences. The data are from a study of CXCR3-negative and CXCR3-positive naive CD8 T cells. Study-wide points: Comparison of naive CXCR3-negative and CXCR3-positive cells revealed similar TRBV-TRBJ usage, while memory cells differed. Comparison of naive cells showed more hydrophobic TRB CDR3s in CXCR3-positive than in CXCR3-negative naive cells. Naive subsets had comparable surface CD5, so TRB CDR3 properties gauged TCR strength.

The sequencing input was naive CXCR3+ CD8+ T cells from blood. Specified subset: CD45RO-CCR7+CD27+CD95- naive CD8+ T cells expressing CXCR3 (TNR3+). The source is a human donor in good health. Some clones in this sample may be carry-over from other donors' samples. This chain connects TRBV2 to TRBJ1-1. CDR3 protein: CASSEGRILNIEAFF.